This T cell receptor beta chain was captured by sequencing in a study of T cells in Graves' hyperthyroidism and ophthalmopathy. This CDR3 contains 11 residues. The ends were cut back, 3 bases at V and 8 bases at J, with 10 bases in the middle. Germline V CDR1 and CDR2: SQVTM, ANQGSEA. Each 10 ml fresh peripheral blood draw supplied the PBMCs. Regions amplified from RNA transcripts were the TCR beta CDR3 regions. First-round RT-PCR with HTBI primers amplified the TCR CDR3 region. Each CDR3 protein gets one entry after TCRdb re-called the multiplex PCR reads with MiXCR. The sample includes a few hundred thousand distinct CDR3 sequences, around 16% of them seen just once. This clonotype was seen a handful of times.

This TCR was sampled from a woman between 18 and 30 years old with Graves' hyperthyroidism that later progressed to Graves' ophthalmopathy. The J gene is TRBJ1-1, the V gene TRBV29-1, with a possible D match to TRBD1 (5 bases). Sequencing used blood. CDR3 in amino acids: CSVDGGVEAFF. In DNA, the CDR3 is TGCAGCGTTGATGGGGGAGTCGAAGCTTTCTTT.